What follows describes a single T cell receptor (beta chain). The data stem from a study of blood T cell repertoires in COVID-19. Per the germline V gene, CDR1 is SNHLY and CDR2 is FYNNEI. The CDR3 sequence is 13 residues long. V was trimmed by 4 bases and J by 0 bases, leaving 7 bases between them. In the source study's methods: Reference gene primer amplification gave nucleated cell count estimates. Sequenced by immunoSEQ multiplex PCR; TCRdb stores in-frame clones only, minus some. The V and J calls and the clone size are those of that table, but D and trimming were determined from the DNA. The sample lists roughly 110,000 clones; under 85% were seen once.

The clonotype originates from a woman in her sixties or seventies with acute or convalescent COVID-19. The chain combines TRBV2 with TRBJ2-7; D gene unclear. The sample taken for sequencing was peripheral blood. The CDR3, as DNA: TGTGCCAGCAGTGGAGAATACTCCTACGAGCAGTACTTC. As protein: CASSGEYSYEQYF.